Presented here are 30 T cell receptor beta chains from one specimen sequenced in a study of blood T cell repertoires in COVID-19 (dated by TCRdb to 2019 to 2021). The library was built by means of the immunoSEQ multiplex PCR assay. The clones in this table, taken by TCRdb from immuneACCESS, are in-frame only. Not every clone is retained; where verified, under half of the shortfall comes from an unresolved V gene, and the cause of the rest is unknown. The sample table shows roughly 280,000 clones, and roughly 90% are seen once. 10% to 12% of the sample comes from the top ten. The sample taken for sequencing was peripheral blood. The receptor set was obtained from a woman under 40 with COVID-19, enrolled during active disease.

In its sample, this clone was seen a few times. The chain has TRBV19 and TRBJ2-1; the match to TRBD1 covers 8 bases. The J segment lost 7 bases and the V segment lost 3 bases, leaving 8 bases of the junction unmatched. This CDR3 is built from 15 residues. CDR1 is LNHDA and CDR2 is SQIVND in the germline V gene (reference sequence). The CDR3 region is CASSIGQGLRNEQFF. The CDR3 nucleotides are TGTGCCAGTAGTATTGGACAGGGTCTTAGGAATGAGCAGTTCTTC.

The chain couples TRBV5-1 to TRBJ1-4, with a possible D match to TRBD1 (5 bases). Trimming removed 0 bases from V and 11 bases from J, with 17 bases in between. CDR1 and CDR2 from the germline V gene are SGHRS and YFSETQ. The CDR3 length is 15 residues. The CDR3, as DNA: TGCGCCAGCAGCTTGGGTGTTTTGACGACAGATAAACTGTTTTTT. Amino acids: CASSLGVLTTDKLFF.

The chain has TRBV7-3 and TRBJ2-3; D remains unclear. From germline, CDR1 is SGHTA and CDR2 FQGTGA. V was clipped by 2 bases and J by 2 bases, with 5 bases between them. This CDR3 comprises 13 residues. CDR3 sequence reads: CASSLLLTDTQYF. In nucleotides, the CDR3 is TGTGCCAGCAGCTTACTACTCACAGATACGCAGTATTTT.

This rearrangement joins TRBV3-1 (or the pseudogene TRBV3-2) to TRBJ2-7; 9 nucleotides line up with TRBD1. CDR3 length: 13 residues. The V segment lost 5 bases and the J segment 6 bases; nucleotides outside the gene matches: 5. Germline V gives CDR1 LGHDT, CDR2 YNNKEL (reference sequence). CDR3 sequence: CASSGQGIGEQYF. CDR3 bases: TGTGCCAGCAGCGGACAGGGGATAGGCGAGCAGTACTTC.

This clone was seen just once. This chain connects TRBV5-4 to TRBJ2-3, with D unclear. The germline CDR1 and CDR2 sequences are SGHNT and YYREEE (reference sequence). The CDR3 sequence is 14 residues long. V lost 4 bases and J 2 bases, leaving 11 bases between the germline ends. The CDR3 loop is CASSPDWNTDTQYF. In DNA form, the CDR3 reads TGTGCCAGCAGCCCCGACTGGAACACAGATACGCAGTATTTT.

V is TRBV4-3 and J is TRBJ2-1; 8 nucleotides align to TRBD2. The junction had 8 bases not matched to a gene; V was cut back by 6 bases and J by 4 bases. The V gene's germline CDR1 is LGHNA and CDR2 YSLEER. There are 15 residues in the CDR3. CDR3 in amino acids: CASRQMGLEYNEQFF. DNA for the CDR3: TGCGCCAGCAGACAAATGGGACTAGAATACAATGAGCAGTTCTTC.

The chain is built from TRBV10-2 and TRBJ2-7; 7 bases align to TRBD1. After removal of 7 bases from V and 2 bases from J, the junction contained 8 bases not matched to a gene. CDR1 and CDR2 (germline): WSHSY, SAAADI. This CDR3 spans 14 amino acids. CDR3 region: CASTSWDRAYEQYF. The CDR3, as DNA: TGCGCCAGCACCTCATGGGACAGAGCCTACGAGCAGTACTTC.

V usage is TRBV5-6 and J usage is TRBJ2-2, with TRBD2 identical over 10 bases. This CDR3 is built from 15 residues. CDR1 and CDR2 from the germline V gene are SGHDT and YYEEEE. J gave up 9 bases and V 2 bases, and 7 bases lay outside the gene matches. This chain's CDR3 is CASSFLSGRARELFF. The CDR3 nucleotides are TGTGCCAGCAGCTTTTTGAGCGGGAGGGCCCGGGAGCTGTTTTTT. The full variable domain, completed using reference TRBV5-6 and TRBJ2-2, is DAGVTQSPTHLIKTRGQQVTLRCSPKSGHDTVSWYQQALGQGPQFIFQYYEEEERQRGNFPDRFSGHQFPNYSSELNVNALLLGDSALYLCASSFLSGRARELFFGEGSRLTVL.

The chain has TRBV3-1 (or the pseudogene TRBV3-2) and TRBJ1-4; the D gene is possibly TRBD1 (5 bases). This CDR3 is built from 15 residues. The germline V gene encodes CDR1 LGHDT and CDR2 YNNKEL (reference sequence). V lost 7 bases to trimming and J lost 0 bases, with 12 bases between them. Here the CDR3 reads CASNAGPATNEKLFF. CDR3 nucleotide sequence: TGTGCCAGCAACGCAGGGCCTGCAACTAATGAAAAACTGTTTTTT.

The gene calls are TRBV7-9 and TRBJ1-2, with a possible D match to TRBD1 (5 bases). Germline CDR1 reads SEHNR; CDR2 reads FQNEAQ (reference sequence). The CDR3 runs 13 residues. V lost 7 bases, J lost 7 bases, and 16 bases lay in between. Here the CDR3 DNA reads TGTGCCAGCACCCTGGGGGGTCCCAGTGGCTACACCTTC. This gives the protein CASTLGGPSGYTF.

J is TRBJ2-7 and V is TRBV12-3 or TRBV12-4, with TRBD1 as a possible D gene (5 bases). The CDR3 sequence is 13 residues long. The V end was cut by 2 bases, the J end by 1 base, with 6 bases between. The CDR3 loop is CASSLRGSYEQYF. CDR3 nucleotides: TGTGCCAGCAGTTTAAGGGGTTCCTACGAGCAGTACTTC.

The CDR3 reads CASSERGSNQPQHF. In DNA, the CDR3 is TGCGCCAGCAGTGAGAGGGGCTCCAATCAGCCCCAGCATTTT. J is TRBJ1-5 and V is TRBV10-1; a weak D match, TRBD1 (5 bases). Germline values: CDR1 WNHNN, CDR2 SYGVQD (reference sequence). Trimming took 2 bases from V and 3 from J, leaving 8 bases between them. The CDR3 contains 14 residues.

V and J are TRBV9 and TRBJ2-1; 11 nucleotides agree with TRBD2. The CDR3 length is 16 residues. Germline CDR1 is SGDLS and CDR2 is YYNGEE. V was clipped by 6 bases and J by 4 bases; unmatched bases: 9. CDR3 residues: CASTKSGTSGYNEQFF. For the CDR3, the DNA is TGTGCCAGCACCAAATCCGGGACTAGCGGTTACAATGAGCAGTTCTTC.

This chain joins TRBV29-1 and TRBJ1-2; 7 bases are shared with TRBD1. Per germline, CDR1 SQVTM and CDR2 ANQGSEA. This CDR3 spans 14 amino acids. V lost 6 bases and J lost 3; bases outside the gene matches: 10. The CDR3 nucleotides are TGCAGCGTCGACAGGGCGGGATCGCACTATGGCTACACCTTC. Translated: CSVDRAGSHYGYTF.

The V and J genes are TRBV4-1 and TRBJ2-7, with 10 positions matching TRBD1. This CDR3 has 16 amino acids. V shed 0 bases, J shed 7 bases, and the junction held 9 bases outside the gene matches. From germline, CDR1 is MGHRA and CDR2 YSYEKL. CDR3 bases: TGCGCCAGCAGCCAAGAAAGTGGGACAGGGGTGGGTGAGCAGTACTTC. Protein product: CASSQESGTGVGEQYF.

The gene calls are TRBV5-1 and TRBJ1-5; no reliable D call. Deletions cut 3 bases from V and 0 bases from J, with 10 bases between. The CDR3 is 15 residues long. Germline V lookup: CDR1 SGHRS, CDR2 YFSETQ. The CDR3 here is CASSSDGDSNQPQHF. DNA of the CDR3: TGCGCCAGCAGCTCGGACGGGGATAGCAATCAGCCCCAGCATTTT. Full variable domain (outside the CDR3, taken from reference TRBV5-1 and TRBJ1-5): KAGVTQTPRYLIKTRGQQVTLSCSPISGHRSVSWYQQTPGQGLQFLFEYFSETQRNKGNFPGRFSGRQFSNSRSEMNVSTLELGDSALYLCASSSDGDSNQPQHFGDGTRLSIL.

Here the CDR3 DNA reads TGTGCCAGCAGCTCCCGGACAGGGAAAGAGAAAAACATTCAGTACTTC. The encoded protein is CASSSRTGKEKNIQYF. The chain employs TRBV7-2 and TRBJ2-4; 8 positions match TRBD1. V shed 4 bases and J 4 bases; nucleotides not matched to a gene: 9. Germline CDR1 is SGHTA and CDR2 is FQGNSA. The CDR3 has 16 residues.

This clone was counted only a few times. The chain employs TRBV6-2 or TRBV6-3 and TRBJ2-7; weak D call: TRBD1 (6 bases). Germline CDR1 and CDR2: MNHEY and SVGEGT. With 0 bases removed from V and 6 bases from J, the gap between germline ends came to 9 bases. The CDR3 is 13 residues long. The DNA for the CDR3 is TGTGCCAGCAGTTACTCGGGGACAATCGAGCAGTACTTC. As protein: CASSYSGTIEQYF.

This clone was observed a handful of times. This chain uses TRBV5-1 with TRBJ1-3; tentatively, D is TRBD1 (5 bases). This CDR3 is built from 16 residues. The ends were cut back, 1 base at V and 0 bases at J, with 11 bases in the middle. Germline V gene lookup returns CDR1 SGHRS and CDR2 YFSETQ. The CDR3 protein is CASSLQGSGSGNTIYF. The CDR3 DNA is TGCGCCAGCAGCTTGCAGGGATCAGGCTCTGGAAACACCATATATTTT. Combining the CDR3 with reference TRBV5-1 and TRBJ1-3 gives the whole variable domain KAGVTQTPRYLIKTRGQQVTLSCSPISGHRSVSWYQQTPGQGLQFLFEYFSETQRNKGNFPGRFSGRQFSNSRSEMNVSTLELGDSALYLCASSLQGSGSGNTIYFGEGSWLTVV.

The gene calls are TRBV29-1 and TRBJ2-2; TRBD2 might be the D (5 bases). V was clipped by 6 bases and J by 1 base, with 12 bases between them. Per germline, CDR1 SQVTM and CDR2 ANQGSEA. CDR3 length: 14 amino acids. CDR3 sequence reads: CSVTPRVNTGELFF. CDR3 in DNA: TGCAGCGTAACCCCGAGGGTGAACACCGGGGAGCTGTTTTTT.

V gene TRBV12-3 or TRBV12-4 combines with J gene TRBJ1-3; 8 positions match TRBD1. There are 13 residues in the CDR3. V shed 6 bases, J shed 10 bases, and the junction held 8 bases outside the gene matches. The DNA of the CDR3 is TGTGCCAGCAGCTCCGGACAGGGATGGACCATATATTTT. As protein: CASSSGQGWTIYF.

Here the CDR3 reads CASSLAGTGGHGYTF. In DNA form, the CDR3 reads TGCGCCAGCAGCTTGGCTGGGACAGGGGGTCATGGCTACACCTTC. The chain is built from TRBV5-1 and TRBJ1-2; TRBD1 agrees at 11 bases. Germline values: CDR1 SGHRS, CDR2 YFSETQ. CDR3 length: 15 amino acids. V was clipped by 0 bases and J by 6 bases; unmatched bases: 4.

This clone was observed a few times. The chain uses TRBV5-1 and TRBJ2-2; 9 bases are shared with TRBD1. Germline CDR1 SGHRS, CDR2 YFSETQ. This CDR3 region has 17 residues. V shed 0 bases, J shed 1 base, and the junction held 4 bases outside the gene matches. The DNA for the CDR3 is TGCGCCAGCAGCTTGGCGGCGGACAGGGGGAACACCGGGGAGCTGTTTTTT. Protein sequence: CASSLAADRGNTGELFF.

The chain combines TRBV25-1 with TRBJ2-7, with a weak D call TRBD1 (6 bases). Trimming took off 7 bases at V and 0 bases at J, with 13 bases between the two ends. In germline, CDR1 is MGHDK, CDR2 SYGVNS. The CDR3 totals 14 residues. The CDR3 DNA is TGTGCCAGCACACCTTCAGGGGCCTCCTACGAGCAGTACTTC. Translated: CASTPSGASYEQYF.

CDR3 region: CASSELRGDYGYTF. The CDR3 nucleotides read TGTGCCAGCAGCGAGCTCAGGGGAGACTATGGCTACACCTTC. The rearrangement joins TRBV7-9 to TRBJ1-2; the D gene is possibly TRBD1 (6 bases). The V gene's germline CDR1 is SEHNR and CDR2 FQNEAQ (reference sequence). The CDR3 contains 14 residues. Between the trimmed V and J ends, which lost 5 bases and 3 bases, there was a span of 13 bases.

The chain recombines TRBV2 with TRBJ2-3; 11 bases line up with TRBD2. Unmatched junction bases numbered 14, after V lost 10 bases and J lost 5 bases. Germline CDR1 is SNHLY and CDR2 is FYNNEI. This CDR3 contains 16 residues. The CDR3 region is CATIFLVAGGGDTQYF. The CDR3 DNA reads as TGTGCCACCATCTTCCTAGTAGCGGGAGGGGGAGATACGCAGTATTTT.

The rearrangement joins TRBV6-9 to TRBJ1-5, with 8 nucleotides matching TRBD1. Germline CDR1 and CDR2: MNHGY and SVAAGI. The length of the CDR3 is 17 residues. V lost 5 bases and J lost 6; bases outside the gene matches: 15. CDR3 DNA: TGTGCCAGCAGTCCCCCGGACAGGGTGGGTGGTAGTCAGCCCCAGCATTTT. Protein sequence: CASSPPDRVGGSQPQHF.

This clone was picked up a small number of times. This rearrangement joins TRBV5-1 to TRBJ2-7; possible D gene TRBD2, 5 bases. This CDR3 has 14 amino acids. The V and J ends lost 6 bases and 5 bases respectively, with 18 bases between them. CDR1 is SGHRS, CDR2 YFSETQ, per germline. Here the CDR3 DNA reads TGCGCCAGCACAGGAGGTGCGGATGGAAACGAGCAGTACTTC. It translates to CASTGGADGNEQYF.

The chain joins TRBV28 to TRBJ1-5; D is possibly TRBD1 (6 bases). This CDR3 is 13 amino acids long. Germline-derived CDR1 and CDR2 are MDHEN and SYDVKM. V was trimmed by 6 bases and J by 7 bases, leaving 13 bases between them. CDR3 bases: TGTGCCAGCAGCCCTTCCAGGGGACAGCCCCAGCATTTT. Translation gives CASSPSRGQPQHF.

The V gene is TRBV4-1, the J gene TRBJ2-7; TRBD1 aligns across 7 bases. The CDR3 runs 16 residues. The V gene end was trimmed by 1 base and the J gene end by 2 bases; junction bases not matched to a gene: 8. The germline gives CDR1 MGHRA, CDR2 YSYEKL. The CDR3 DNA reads TGCGCCAGCAGCCAAGCTTGGGGGACAGAGGCCTACGAGCAGTACTTC. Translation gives CASSQAWGTEAYEQYF.